One and the same sample provided the 5 T cell receptor beta chains below, sequenced in a study of blood T cell repertoires in COVID-19 (dated by TCRdb to about 2020). Libraries were constructed by the immunoSEQ multiplex PCR assay. TCRdb limited this immuneACCESS table to in-frame rearrangements with V and J called. A share of clones is missing; checked studies link under half to unresolved V genes, and the rest is unexplained. In this sample the table shows some 260,000 clones, around 89% of which occur a single time. Approximately 9% of the sample comes from the top ten. Material: PBMCs or T cells enriched from blood (not recorded which). The source is a man in his forties or fifties who had recovered from COVID-19.

The V gene is TRBV19, the J gene TRBJ1-5, with D perhaps TRBD1 (6 bases). Germline CDR1 reads LNHDA; CDR2 reads SQIVND (reference sequence). CDR3 length equals 15 residues. Trimming pared 5 bases from V and 4 bases from J, leaving 15 bases between. The CDR3 coding sequence is TGTGCCAGTAGTGTCGGACAGAACGCGAATCAGCCCCAGCATTTT. Residues: CASSVGQNANQPQHF.

This clone was seen a single time. V and J are TRBV7-3 and TRBJ2-7, with D perhaps TRBD1 (5 bases). This CDR3 is built from 15 residues. Trimming left V 1 base short and J 5 bases short, with 15 bases between. Germline V gene data show CDR1 as SGHTA and CDR2 as FQGTGA. The CDR3, as DNA: TGTGCCAGCAGCTTAATGGGTCAGGGTCGGGACGAGCAGTACTTC. Translating gives CASSLMGQGRDEQYF. Drawing the rest from reference TRBV7-3 and TRBJ2-7, the complete variable domain is GAGVSQTPSNKVTEKGKYVELRCDPISGHTALYWYRQSLGQGPEFLIYFQGTGAADDSGLPNDRFFAVRPEGSVSTLKIQRTERGDSAVYLCASSLMGQGRDEQYFGPGTRLTVT.

The genes are TRBV6-5 and TRBJ2-7; TRBD2 aligns across 7 bases. The CDR3 contains 14 residues. J gave up 7 bases and V 0 bases, and 6 bases lay outside the gene matches. The germline V gene has CDR1 MNHEY and CDR2 SVGAGI. The CDR3, as DNA: TGTGCCAGCAGTTACTCGAACAGAGCGGGGGAGCAGTACTTC. Encoded protein: CASSYSNRAGEQYF.

The CDR3 nucleotides read TGCAGTGCAATAGGCCGGGTTGAAGCTTTCTTT. It codes for CSAIGRVEAFF. The rearrangement joins TRBV20-1 to TRBJ1-1, with unresolved D. Germline assignment: CDR1 DFQATT and CDR2 SNEGSKA (reference sequence). The ends were cut back, 6 bases at V and 7 bases at J, with 12 bases in the middle. CDR3 size: 11 residues.

The chain recombines TRBV6-6 with TRBJ2-5; D might be TRBD1 (6 bases). The CDR3 contains 15 residues. V lost 6 bases and J lost 2, with 16 bases in between. CDR1 is MNHNY and CDR2 is SVGAGI in the germline V gene (reference sequence). CDR3 DNA sequence: TGTGCCAGCAGGAACCACCAGGGGTATCAAGAGACCCAGTACTTC. This translates into CASRNHQGYQETQYF.